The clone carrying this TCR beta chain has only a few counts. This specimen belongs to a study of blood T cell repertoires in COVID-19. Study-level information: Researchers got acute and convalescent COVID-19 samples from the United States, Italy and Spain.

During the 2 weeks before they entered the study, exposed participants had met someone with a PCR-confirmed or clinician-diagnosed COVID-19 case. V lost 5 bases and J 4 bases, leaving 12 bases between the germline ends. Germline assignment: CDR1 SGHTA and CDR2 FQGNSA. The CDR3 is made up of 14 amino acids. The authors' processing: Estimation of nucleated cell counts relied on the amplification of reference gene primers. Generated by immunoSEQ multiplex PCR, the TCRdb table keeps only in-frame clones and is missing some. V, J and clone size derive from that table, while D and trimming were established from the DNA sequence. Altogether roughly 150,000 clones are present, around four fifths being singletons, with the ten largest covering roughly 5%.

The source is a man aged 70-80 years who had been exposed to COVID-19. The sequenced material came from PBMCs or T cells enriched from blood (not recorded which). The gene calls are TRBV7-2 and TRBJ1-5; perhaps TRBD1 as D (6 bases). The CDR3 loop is CASSTQTGNQPQHF. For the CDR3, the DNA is TGTGCCAGCAGCACCCAAACAGGGAATCAGCCCCAGCATTTT. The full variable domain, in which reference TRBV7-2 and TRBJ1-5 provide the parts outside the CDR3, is GAGVSQSPSNKVTEKGKDVELRCDPISGHTALYWYRQSLGQGLEFLIYFQGNSAPDKSGLPSDRFSAERTGGSVSTLTIQRTQQEDSAVYLCASSTQTGNQPQHFGDGTRLSIL.